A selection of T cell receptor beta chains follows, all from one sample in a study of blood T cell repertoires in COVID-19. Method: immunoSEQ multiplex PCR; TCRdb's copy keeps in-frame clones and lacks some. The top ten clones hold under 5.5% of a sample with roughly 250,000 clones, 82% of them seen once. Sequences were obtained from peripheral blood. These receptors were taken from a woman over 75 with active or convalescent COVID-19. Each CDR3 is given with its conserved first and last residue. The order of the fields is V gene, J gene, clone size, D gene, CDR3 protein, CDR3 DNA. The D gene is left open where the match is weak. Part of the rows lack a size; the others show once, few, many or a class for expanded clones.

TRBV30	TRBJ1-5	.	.	CAWSTNRAWQPQHF	TGTGCCTGGAGTACTAACAGGGCATGGCAGCCCCAGCATTTT
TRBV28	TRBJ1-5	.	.	CASSLGGNSNQPQHF	TGTGCCAGCAGTTTAGGCGGGAATAGCAATCAGCCCCAGCATTTT
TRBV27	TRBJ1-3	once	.	CASSLQGAAGNTIYF	TGTGCCAGCAGTTTGCAAGGGGCCGCTGGAAACACCATATATTTT
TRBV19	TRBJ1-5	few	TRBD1	CASSIDFRGRQPQHF	TGTGCCAGTAGTATAGATTTCAGGGGGAGGCAGCCCCAGCATTTT
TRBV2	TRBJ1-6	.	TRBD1	CAKGSDREDKGSYNSPLHF	TGTGCCAAGGGTTCCGACAGGGAGGATAAGGGCTCCTATAATTCACCCCTCCACTTT
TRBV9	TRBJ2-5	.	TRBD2	CASSVGAAGGAIETQYF	TGTGCCAGCAGCGTAGGGGCTGCGGGGGGTGCTATAGAGACCCAGTACTTC
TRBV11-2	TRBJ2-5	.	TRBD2	CASSLGTSGAQETQYF	TGTGCCAGCAGCTTAGGTACTAGCGGAGCCCAAGAGACCCAGTACTTC
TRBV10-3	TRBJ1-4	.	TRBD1	CAISESTGRGDEKLFF	TGTGCCATCAGTGAGTCGACGGGCAGGGGGGATGAAAAACTGTTTTTT
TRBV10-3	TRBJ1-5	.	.	CAISAQFSNQPQHF	TGTGCCATCAGTGCACAGTTCAGCAATCAGCCCCAGCATTTT
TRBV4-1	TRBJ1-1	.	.	CASSRVQGAEAFF	TGCGCCAGCAGCCGCGTACAGGGCGCTGAAGCTTTCTTT
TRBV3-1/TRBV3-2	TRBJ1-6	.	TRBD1	CASSQGTGGGVPLHF	TGTGCCAGCAGCCAAGGGACAGGGGGTGGGGTACCCCTCCACTTT
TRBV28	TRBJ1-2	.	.	CASSLSIMGGYGYTF	TGTGCCAGCAGTTTATCTATTATGGGGGGCTATGGCTACACCTTC
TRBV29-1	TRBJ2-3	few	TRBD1	CSVRDSNIIIKGPDTQYF	TGCAGCGTCCGGGACAGCAATATTATCATCAAGGGCCCAGATACGCAGTATTTT
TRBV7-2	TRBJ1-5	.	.	CASSLFSQPQHF	TGTGCCAGCAGCTTATTCTCTCAGCCCCAGCATTTT
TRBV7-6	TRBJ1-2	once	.	CASSRDQQISFYGYTF	TGTGCCAGCAGCCGCGACCAACAGATCTCCTTCTATGGCTACACCTTC
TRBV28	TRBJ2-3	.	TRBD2	CASSAGGSTDTQYF	TGTGCCAGCAGTGCCGGGGGGAGCACAGATACGCAGTATTTT
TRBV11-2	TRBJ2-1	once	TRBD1	CASSLDRANEQFF	TGTGCCAGCAGCTTGGACAGGGCGAATGAGCAGTTCTTC
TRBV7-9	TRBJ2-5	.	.	CASSPRGTLETQYF	TGTGCCAGCAGCCCCCGGGGTACCCTGGAGACCCAGTACTTC
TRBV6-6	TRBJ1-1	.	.	CASSPWSSQGRGTEAFF	TGTGCCAGCAGTCCTTGGTCATCCCAGGGGCGGGGGACTGAAGCTTTCTTT
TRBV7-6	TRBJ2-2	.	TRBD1	CASSPPRGQGWDTGELFF	TGTGCCAGCAGCCCACCTCGTGGACAGGGTTGGGACACCGGGGAGCTGTTTTTT
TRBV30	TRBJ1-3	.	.	CAWTGGSGNTIYF	TGTGCCTGGACGGGGGGCTCTGGAAACACCATATATTTT
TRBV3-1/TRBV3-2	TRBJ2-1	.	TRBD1	CASTYRGTGQFF	TGTGCCAGCACCTACAGGGGGACAGGGCAGTTCTTC
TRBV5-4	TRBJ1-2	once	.	CASSFGPGVDYGYTF	TGTGCCAGCAGCTTCGGTCCAGGGGTAGACTATGGCTACACCTTC
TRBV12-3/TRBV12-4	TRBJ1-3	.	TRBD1	CASSLPRDRVHF	TGTGCCAGCAGTTTACCCCGGGACAGGGTTCATTTT
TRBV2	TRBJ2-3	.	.	CASSELTRTDTQYF	TGTGCCAGCAGTGAACTAACGCGCACAGATACGCAGTATTTT
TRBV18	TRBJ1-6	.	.	CASSPLPDSPLHF	TGTGCCAGCTCACCACTACCGGATTCACCCCTCCACTTT
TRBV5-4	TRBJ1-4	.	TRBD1	CASSPSRTGGLFF	TGTGCCAGCAGCCCGAGCCGGACAGGCGGACTGTTTTTT
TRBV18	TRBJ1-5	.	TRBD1	CASSLGQGLDQPQHF	TGTGCCAGCTCGCTGGGACAGGGTTTGGATCAGCCCCAGCATTTT
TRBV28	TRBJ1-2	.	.	CASSFRGRDIGGYTF	TGTGCCAGCAGTTTTCGAGGCAGGGATATAGGTGGCTACACCTTC
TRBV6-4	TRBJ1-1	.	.	CASSEQTNTEAFF	TGTGCCAGCAGTGAACAGACGAACACTGAAGCTTTCTTT
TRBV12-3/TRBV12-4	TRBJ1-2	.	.	CASSSRRRGYTF	TGTGCCAGCAGTTCCAGACGGAGGGGCTACACCTTC
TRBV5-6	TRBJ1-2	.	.	CASSLWGQGIYGYTF	TGTGCCAGCAGCTTGTGGGGGCAGGGGATCTATGGCTACACCTTC
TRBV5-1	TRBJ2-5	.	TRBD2	CASSFVGGQETQYF	TGCGCCAGCAGCTTCGTGGGGGGGCAAGAGACCCAGTACTTC
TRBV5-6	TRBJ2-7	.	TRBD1	CASSKGTGTYEQYF	TGTGCCAGCAGCAAGGGGACAGGGACCTACGAGCAGTACTTC
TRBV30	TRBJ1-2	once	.	CAWGIEQGLDGYTF	TGTGCCTGGGGTATCGAACAGGGTTTGGATGGCTACACCTTC
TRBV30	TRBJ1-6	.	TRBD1	CAWSVTGAVGALHF	TGTGCCTGGAGTGTGACAGGGGCCGTGGGAGCCCTCCACTTT
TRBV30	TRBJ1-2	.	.	CAWSTMGGHTF	TGTGCCTGGAGTACCATGGGAGGCCACACCTTC
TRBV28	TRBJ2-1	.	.	CASRPPRRGSGNEQFF	TGTGCCAGCAGACCCCCCCGAAGGGGGTCGGGCAATGAGCAGTTCTTC
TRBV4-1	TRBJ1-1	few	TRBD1	CASSPQGGLDTEAFF	TGCGCCAGCAGCCCTCAAGGGGGCTTGGACACTGAAGCTTTCTTT
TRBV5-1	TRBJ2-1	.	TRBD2	CASSLQRGGSNEQFF	TGCGCCAGCAGCTTGCAGCGGGGGGGCTCAAATGAGCAGTTCTTC
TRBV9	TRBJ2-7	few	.	CASSVGLLESYEQYF	TGTGCCAGCAGCGTAGGACTCCTGGAATCCTACGAGCAGTACTTC
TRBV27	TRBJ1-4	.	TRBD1	CASSFRGGQGTTNEKLFF	TGTGCCAGCAGTTTTCGTGGCGGACAGGGGACTACTAATGAAAAACTGTTTTTT
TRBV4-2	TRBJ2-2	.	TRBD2	CASSQDGLAGLSTGELFF	TGTGCCAGCAGCCAAGATGGACTAGCGGGGTTGAGCACCGGGGAGCTGTTTTTT
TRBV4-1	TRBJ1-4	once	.	CASSQEVGRTNEKLFF	TGCGCCAGCAGCCAAGAAGTTGGGAGGACTAATGAAAAACTGTTTTTT
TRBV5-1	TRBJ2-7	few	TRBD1	CASSLVKTGGLDEQYF	TGCGCCAGCAGCTTGGTAAAGACAGGGGGTTTAGACGAGCAGTACTTC